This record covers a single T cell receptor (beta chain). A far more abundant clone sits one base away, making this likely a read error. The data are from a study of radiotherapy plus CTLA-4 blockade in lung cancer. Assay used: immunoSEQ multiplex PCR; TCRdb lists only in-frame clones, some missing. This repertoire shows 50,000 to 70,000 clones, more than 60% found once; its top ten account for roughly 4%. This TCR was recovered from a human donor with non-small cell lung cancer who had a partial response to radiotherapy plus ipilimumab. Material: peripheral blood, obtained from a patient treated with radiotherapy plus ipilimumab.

CDR3 loop: CASSSGEVAEAFF. The CDR3 DNA sequence: TGTGCCAGCAGCTCAGGGGAAGTGGCTGAAGCTTTCTTT. The chain links TRBV5-6 to TRBJ1-1; D is possibly TRBD1 (6 bases). V was pared by 3 bases and J by 6 bases, with 12 bases between. CDR1 is SGHDT, CDR2 YYEEEE, per germline. This CDR3 contains 13 residues.